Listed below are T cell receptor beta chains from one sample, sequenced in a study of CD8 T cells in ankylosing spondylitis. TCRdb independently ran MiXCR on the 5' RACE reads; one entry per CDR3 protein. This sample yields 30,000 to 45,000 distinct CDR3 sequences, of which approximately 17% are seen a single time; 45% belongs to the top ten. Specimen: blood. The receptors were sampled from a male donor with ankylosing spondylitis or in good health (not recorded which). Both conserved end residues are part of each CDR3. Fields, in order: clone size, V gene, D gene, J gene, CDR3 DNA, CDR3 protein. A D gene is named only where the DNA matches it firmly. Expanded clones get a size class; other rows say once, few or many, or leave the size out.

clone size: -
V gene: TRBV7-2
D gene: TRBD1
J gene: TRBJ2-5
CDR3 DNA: TGTGCCAGCAGCTTATGGGGACAGCACCAAGAGACCCAGTACTTC
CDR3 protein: CASSLWGQHQETQYF

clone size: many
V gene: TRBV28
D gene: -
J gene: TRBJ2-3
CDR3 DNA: TGTGCCAGCGTCGGAGGGAGTGGCACAGATACGCAGTATTTT
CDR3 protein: CASVGGSGTDTQYF

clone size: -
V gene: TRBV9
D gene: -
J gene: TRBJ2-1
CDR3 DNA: TGTGCCAGCAGCCGTGGGACTTACAATGAGCAGTTCTTC
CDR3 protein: CASSRGTYNEQFF

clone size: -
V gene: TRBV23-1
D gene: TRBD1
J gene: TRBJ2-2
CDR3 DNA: TGCGCCAGCAGTCAGGATCCGACAGGGGTGAACACCGGGGAGCTGTTTTTT
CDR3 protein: CASSQDPTGVNTGELFF

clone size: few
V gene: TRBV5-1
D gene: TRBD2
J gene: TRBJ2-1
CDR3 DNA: TGCGCCAGCAGCCCATCCTCGGGGGGGCCCTACAATGAGCAGTTCTTC
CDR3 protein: CASSPSSGGPYNEQFF

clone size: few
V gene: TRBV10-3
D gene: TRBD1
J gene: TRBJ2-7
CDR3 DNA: TGTGCCATCAGTGAGCGGAAATCGGGACAGGGTATGGAGCAGTACTTC
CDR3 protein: CAISERKSGQGMEQYF

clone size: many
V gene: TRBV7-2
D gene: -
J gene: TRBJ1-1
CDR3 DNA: TGTGCCAGCAGCTTAGCGCTTGGACGGAGTGAAGCTTTCTTT
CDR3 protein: CASSLALGRSEAFF

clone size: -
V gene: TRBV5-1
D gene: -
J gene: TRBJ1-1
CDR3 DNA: TGCGCCAGCAGCTTGGAGGCCAGGGAGAACACTGAAGCTTTCTTT
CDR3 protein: CASSLEARENTEAFF

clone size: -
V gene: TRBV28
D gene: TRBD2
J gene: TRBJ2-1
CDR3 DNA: TGTGCCAGCAGTTCCGGACTAGCGGGAGTTGAGAATGAGCAGTTCTTC
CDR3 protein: CASSSGLAGVENEQFF

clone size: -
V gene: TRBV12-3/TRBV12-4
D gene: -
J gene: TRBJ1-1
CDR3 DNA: TGTGCCAGCAGTTTAGGGACAGAAGCTTTCTTT
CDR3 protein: CASSLGTEAFF

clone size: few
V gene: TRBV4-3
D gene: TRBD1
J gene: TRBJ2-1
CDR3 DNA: TGCGCCAGCAGCCAAGGGGTCTGGGCAGGGGGTTCCAATGAGCAGTTCTTC
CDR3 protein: CASSQGVWAGGSNEQFF

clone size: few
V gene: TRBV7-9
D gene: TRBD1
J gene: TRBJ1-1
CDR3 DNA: TGTGCCAGCAGGAGGGGGCAGCTGAACACTGAAGCTTTCTTT
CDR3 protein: CASRRGQLNTEAFF

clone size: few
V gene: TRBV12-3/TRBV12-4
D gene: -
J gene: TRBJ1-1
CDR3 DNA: TGTGCCAGCACCGGGGCGGGGGGCCCGAACACTGAAGCTTTCTTT
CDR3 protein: CASTGAGGPNTEAFF

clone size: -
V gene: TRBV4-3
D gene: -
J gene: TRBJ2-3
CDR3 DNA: TGCGCCAGCAGCCATGGAGGGACAGATACGCAGTATTTT
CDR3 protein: CASSHGGTDTQYF

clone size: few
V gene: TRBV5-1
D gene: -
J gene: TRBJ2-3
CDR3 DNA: TGCGCCAGCAGCTTGCCGGGGGACACAGATACGCAGTATTTT
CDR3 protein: CASSLPGDTDTQYF

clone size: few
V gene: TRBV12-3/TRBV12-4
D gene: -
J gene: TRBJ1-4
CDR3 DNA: TGTGCCAGCAGTTTAGTACGAGGAGGCGGTGAAAAACTGTTTTTT
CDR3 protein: CASSLVRGGGEKLFF

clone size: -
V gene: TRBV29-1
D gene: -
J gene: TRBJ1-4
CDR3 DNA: TGCAGCGTTGGAGACCTCTTTAATGAAAAACTGTTTTTT
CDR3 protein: CSVGDLFNEKLFF

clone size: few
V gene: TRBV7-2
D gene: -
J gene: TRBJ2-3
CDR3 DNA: TGTGCCAGCAGCGACAGAAGCACAGATACGCAGTATTTT
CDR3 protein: CASSDRSTDTQYF

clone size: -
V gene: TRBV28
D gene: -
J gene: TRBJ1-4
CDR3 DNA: TGTGCCAGCAGTTTATGGGGAGCAACTAATGAAAAACTGTTTTTT
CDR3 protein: CASSLWGATNEKLFF

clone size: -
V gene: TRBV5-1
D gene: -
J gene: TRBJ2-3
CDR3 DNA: TGCGCCAGCAGCTATAGCGGTAGCACAGATACGCAGTATTTT
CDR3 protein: CASSYSGSTDTQYF

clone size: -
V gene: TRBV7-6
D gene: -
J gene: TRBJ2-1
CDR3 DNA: TGTGCCAGCAGCTTAGCCGGGGGAGATACCTCCTACAATGAGCAGTTCTTC
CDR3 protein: CASSLAGGDTSYNEQFF

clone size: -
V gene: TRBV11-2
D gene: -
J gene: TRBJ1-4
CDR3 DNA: TGTGCCAGCAGCTTAGAAACGGACTCAACTAATGAAAAACTGTTTTTT
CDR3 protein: CASSLETDSTNEKLFF